This T cell receptor (beta chain) was recorded in a study of a mutant IDH1 vaccine in newly diagnosed glioma. Study outcomes and limitations: Vaccine-induced immune responses occurred in 90% to 95% of patients.

Germline loops: CDR1 MNHEY, CDR2 SMNVEV (reference sequence). The CDR3 covers 14 residues. Trimming removed 2 bases at V and 3 bases at J, with 11 bases between. TCRdb keeps only in-frame clones here, not all; method: immunoSEQ multiplex PCR. Here the sample spans tens of thousands of clones, about four fifths being singletons. This sample's time point: week 35, safety follow-up. Vaccine doses each comprised 300 ug of mutant IDH1 20-mer peptide, with topical imiquimod. Worth noting for this clone: What it recognizes is unknown.

This chain joins TRBV27 and TRBJ2-7, with TRBD2 as a possible D gene (5 bases). This clonotype originated in a man aged 18 to 29 with glioma. Sequenced here: PBMCs, sampled from a glioma patient whose treatment included an IDH1 peptide vaccine. CDR3 region: CASSLNSGFYEQYF. For the CDR3, the DNA is TGTGCCAGCAGTTTAAATTCGGGGTTCTACGAGCAGTACTTC.